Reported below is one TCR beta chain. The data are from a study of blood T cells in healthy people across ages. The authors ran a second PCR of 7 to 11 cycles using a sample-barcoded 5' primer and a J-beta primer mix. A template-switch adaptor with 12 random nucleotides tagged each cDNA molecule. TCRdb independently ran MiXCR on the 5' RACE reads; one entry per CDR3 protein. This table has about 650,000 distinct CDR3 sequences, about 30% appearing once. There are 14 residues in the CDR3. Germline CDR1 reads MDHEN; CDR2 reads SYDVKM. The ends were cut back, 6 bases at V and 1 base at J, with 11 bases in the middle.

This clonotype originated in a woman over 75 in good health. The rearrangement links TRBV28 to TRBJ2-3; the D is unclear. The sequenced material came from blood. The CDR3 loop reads CASSQQIGTDTQYF. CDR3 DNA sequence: TGTGCCAGCAGCCAGCAGATCGGCACAGATACGCAGTATTTT.